Given below is one T cell receptor beta chain in context. Its specificity is unknown. The CDR3 has 14 amino acids. Deletions cut 5 bases from V and 7 bases from J, with 14 bases between. Per germline, CDR1 MNHEY and CDR2 SMNVEV (reference sequence). This record comes from a study of T cell responses to AZD1222 COVID-19 vaccine. The study, taken as a whole, reports: At baseline, seropositivity was found in only 5 to 7 AZD1222 recipients. Only after the peak T cell response were repertoires sampled. It should be noted that donors were predominantly white British and more often female, and clonal diversity was possibly underestimated.

Libraries were prepared by immunoSEQ multiplex PCR; TCRdb keeps only in-frame clonotypes and omits some of them. The repertoire includes 150,000 to 200,000 clones, 85% to 95% of them detected once, and over 0.7% sits in the top ten. The genes are TRBV27 and TRBJ2-2; no definite D call. The material was peripheral blood, obtained on day 0 of AZD1222 vaccination. This receptor was identified in an adult in good health. CDR3 in DNA: TGTGCCAGCAGTATCCTGCCTCCGGGCGGGGAGCTGTTTTTT. It is translated as CASSILPPGGELFF.